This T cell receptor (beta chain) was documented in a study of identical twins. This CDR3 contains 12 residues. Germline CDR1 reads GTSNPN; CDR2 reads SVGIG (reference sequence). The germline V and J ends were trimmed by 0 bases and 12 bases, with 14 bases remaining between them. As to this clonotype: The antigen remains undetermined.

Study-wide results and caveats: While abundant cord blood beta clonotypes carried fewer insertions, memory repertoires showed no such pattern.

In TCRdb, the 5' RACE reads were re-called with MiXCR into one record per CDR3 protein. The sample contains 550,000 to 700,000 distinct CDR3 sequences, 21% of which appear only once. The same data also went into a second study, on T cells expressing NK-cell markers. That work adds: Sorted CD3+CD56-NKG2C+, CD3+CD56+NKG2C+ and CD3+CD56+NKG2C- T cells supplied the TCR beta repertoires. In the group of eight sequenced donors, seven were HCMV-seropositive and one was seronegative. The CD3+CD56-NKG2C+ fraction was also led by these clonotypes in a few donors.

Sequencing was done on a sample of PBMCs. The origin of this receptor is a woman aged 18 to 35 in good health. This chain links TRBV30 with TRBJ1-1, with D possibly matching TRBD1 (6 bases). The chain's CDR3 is CAWSVQGPFSFF. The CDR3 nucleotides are TGTGCCTGGAGTGTACAGGGCCCCTTTTCTTTCTTT. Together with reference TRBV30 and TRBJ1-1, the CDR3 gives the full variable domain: SQTIHQWPATLVQPVGSPLSLECTVEGTSNPNLYWYRQAAGRGLQLLFYSVGIGQISSEVPQNLSASRPQDRQFILSSKKLLLSDSGFYLCAWSVQGPFSFFGQGTRLTVV.